The 30 T cell receptor beta chains below were found in one sample sequenced in a study of blood T cell repertoires in COVID-19. TCRdb's table, derived via immunoSEQ multiplex PCR, lists solely in-frame clones and lacks some. Of approximately 81,000 clones listed, 82% were seen once; the top ten hold 7% to 9%. Material: peripheral blood. Receptor source: a human donor in a cohort sampled during active COVID-19.

The CDR3: CASSAGGDGANEKLFF. The CDR3 region has the DNA TGTGCCAGCAGCGCGGGAGGGGACGGAGCGAATGAAAAACTGTTTTTT. The V call is TRBV9, the J call TRBJ1-4, with D perhaps matching TRBD1 (5 bases). Germline-derived CDR1 and CDR2 are SGDLS and YYNGEE. This CDR3 is 16 amino acids long. The germline V and J ends were trimmed by 3 bases and 5 bases, with 17 bases remaining between them.

This rearrangement joins TRBV5-1 to TRBJ1-4; D not certain. Deletions cut 4 bases from V and 11 bases from J, with 24 bases between. This CDR3 contains 16 residues. CDR1 and CDR2 (germline): SGHRS, YFSETQ. The CDR3 DNA sequence: TGCGCCAGCAGCAGCCGGGAGCTCAGACCCCCGGAGAAACTGTTTTTT. Amino acid sequence: CASSSRELRPPEKLFF.

The rearrangement uses TRBV6-5 and TRBJ1-5; D gene unclear. Germline-derived CDR1 and CDR2 are MNHEY and SVGAGI. V lost 6 bases and J lost 0, with 3 bases in between. There are 12 residues in the CDR3. As DNA, the CDR3 is TGTGCCAGCAGCCATAGCAATCAGCCCCAGCATTTT. Translation gives CASSHSNQPQHF.

The chain is built from TRBV5-4 and TRBJ1-6; 12 bases line up with TRBD1. In germline, CDR1 is SGHNT, CDR2 YYREEE (reference sequence). The CDR3 consists of 15 residues. After removal of 6 bases from V and 7 bases from J, the junction contained 5 bases not matched to a gene. DNA for the CDR3: TGTGCCAGCAACACCGGGACAGGGGGCAATTCACCCCTCCACTTT. Translated: CASNTGTGGNSPLHF.

This clone was picked up a small number of times. The chain combines TRBV5-4 with TRBJ1-2; D unclear. This CDR3 contains 14 residues. V lost 0 bases to trimming and J lost 7 bases, with 13 bases between them. Germline V gene sequence: CDR1 SGHNT, CDR2 YYREEE (reference sequence). The CDR3 DNA reads TGTGCCAGCAGCTTGGAACCGCTTGAGGGTGGCTACACCTTC. This sequence encodes CASSLEPLEGGYTF.

This clone was observed a single time. J is TRBJ1-6 and V is TRBV2, with D tentatively TRBD1 (6 bases). This CDR3 is built from 15 residues. Trimming took off 4 bases at V and 8 bases at J, with 15 bases between the two ends. Germline lookup yields CDR1 SNHLY and CDR2 FYNNEI. CDR3: CASSGLGGGDSPLHF. The CDR3 bases are TGTGCCAGCAGTGGTTTAGGGGGAGGGGATTCACCCCTCCACTTT.

The chain links TRBV18 to TRBJ1-1; TRBD1 is a possible D gene (6 bases). V lost 3 bases and J lost 5, with 10 bases in between. The CDR3 runs to 13 residues. Germline loops: CDR1 KGHSH, CDR2 LQKENI. The DNA of the CDR3 is TGTGCCAGCTCACCGAACAGGGAAACTGAAGCTTTCTTT. Its translation: CASSPNRETEAFF.

The chain carries TRBV5-6 and TRBJ1-6; possibly TRBD1 for D (5 bases). Germline-derived CDR1 and CDR2 are SGHDT and YYEEEE. The CDR3 runs to 15 residues. Trimming shortened V by 0 bases and J by 10 bases, and 14 bases separated the two germline ends. The chain's CDR3 is CASSLGEGVGSPLHF. The CDR3 DNA reads as TGTGCCAGCAGCTTGGGAGAAGGGGTAGGCTCACCCCTCCACTTT.

This clone was detected once. The chain joins TRBV19 to TRBJ1-1; D is unresolved. The germline V gene encodes CDR1 LNHDA and CDR2 SQIVND (reference sequence). This CDR3 is 16 amino acids long. V lost 3 bases to trimming and J lost 3 bases, with 17 bases between them. Here the CDR3 DNA reads TGTGCCAGTAGTATCCTAGACCCCTGGAGGGACACTGAAGCTTTCTTT. It specifies CASSILDPWRDTEAFF. Full variable domain (missing parts from reference TRBV19 and TRBJ1-1): DGGITQSPKYLFRKEGQNVTLSCEQNLNHDAMYWYRQDPGQGLRLIYYSQIVNDFQKGDIAEGYSVSREKKESFPLTVTSAQKNPTAFYLCASSILDPWRDTEAFFGQGTRLTVV.

The rearrangement joins TRBV10-3 to TRBJ2-3; D ambiguous. From germline, CDR1 is ENHRY and CDR2 SYGVKD. V gave up 6 bases and J gave up 2 bases, with 9 bases separating them. This CDR3 region has 13 residues. In DNA form, the CDR3 reads TGTGCCATCAGGGGCGCCGACACAGATACGCAGTATTTT. It yields the protein CAIRGADTDTQYF.

The chain joins TRBV11-3 to TRBJ2-5; tentative D call: TRBD2 (6 bases). Germline lookup yields CDR1 SGHNT and CDR2 YENEEA. The V and J ends lost 5 bases and 4 bases respectively, with 17 bases between them. The CDR3 is made up of 15 amino acids. CDR3 sequence (DNA): TGTGCCAGCAGCAAGGGACTTCAAGGGGCAGAGACCCAGTACTTC. Protein product: CASSKGLQGAETQYF.

The chain combines TRBV29-1 with TRBJ2-7, with 7 bases matching TRBD2. Germline V gene sequence: CDR1 SQVTM, CDR2 ANQGSEA. The CDR3 is 13 amino acids. J lost 1 base, V lost 4 bases, and 4 bases had no gene match. The CDR3 protein is CSVVSGGSYEQYF. CDR3 sequence (DNA): TGCAGCGTTGTTTCGGGGGGATCCTACGAGCAGTACTTC.

The J gene is TRBJ1-4, the V gene TRBV12-3 or TRBV12-4, with D possibly TRBD1 on 6 matching bases. The CDR3 sequence is 12 residues long. The V end was cut by 5 bases, the J end by 8 bases, with 9 bases between. This CDR3 reads CASSVTGEKLFF. CDR3 DNA: TGTGCCAGCAGTGTTACAGGGGAAAAACTGTTTTTT.

The chain has TRBV5-1 and TRBJ1-1, with 8 positions matching TRBD1. This CDR3 comprises 16 residues. V gave up 1 base and J gave up 3 bases; unmatched junction bases: 8. Germline V CDR1 and CDR2: SGHRS, YFSETQ. The CDR3 DNA is TGCGCCAGCAGCTTGCAGGGGGCCGGGGTTGACACTGAAGCTTTCTTT. Translating gives CASSLQGAGVDTEAFF.

V and J are TRBV4-3 and TRBJ2-5, with D tentatively TRBD1 (5 bases). The germline V gene has CDR1 LGHNA and CDR2 YSLEER. Trimming pared 1 base from V and 0 bases from J, leaving 9 bases between. The CDR3 is made up of 15 amino acids. CDR3 sequence (DNA): TGCGCCAGCAGCCAAGGGGCCAGGGACCAAGAGACCCAGTACTTC. Protein product: CASSQGARDQETQYF.

The chain links TRBV7-8 to TRBJ2-1; 7 bases line up with TRBD2. V lost 1 base, J lost 2 bases, and 2 bases stayed unmatched. This CDR3 comprises 15 residues. Germline lookup yields CDR1 SGHVS and CDR2 FQNEAQ. CDR3 protein: CASSLVGTTYNEQFF. As DNA, the CDR3 is TGTGCCAGCAGCTTAGTTGGGACTACCTACAATGAGCAGTTCTTC.

In DNA form, the CDR3 reads TGTGCCAGCAGCTTAGATAGCAGGGGAATCGAACAGCCCCAGCATTTT. It is translated as CASSLDSRGIEQPQHF. The V and J genes are TRBV7-9 and TRBJ1-5; tentative D call: TRBD1 (6 bases). In germline, CDR1 is SEHNR, CDR2 FQNEAQ (reference sequence). The CDR3 runs to 16 residues. Trimming left V 1 base short and J 7 bases short, with 17 bases between.

V usage is TRBV15 and J usage is TRBJ1-6, with a possible D match to TRBD1 (5 bases). Germline CDR1 reads LNHNV; CDR2 reads YYDKDF (reference sequence). The CDR3 is 18 residues long. V shed 3 bases and J shed 0 bases, with 15 bases lying between them. In DNA, the CDR3 is TGTGCCACCAGCAGCCTCAGACAGAAAAGCTCCTATAATTCACCCCTCCACTTT. It yields the protein CATSSLRQKSSYNSPLHF.

This rearrangement joins TRBV30 to TRBJ1-5; the D gene is possibly TRBD1 (5 bases). Trimming left V 4 bases short and J 3 bases short, with 10 bases between. The CDR3 is 13 residues long. Germline V gene sequence: CDR1 GTSNPN, CDR2 SVGIG (reference sequence). CDR3 sequence (DNA): TGTGCCTGGACCCGACAGTACAATCAGCCCCAGCATTTT. This gives the protein CAWTRQYNQPQHF.

A single count supports this clone. The chain links TRBV9 to TRBJ2-3; 10 positions agree with TRBD2. Trimming took 3 bases from V and 4 from J; bases not matched to a gene: 11. Germline-derived CDR1 and CDR2 are SGDLS and YYNGEE. The CDR3 sequence is 17 residues long. For the CDR3, the DNA is TGTGCCAGCAGCGCCCGGGCCGGGACTAGCGACCCAGATACGCAGTATTTT. Amino acids: CASSARAGTSDPDTQYF.

The chain has TRBV7-9 and TRBJ1-6; D is perhaps TRBD1 (6 bases). The ends were cut back, 5 bases at V and 9 bases at J, with 17 bases in the middle. Germline V CDR1 and CDR2: SEHNR, FQNEAQ (reference sequence). This CDR3 comprises 15 residues. CDR3 protein: CASSPAGTYFSPLHF. DNA of the CDR3: TGTGCCAGCAGCCCCGCCGGGACATATTTTTCACCCCTCCACTTT.

The chain links TRBV6-2 or TRBV6-3 to TRBJ2-1; 9 bases fit TRBD1. The length of the CDR3 is 15 residues. Trimming removed 2 bases from V and 3 bases from J; junction bases left unmatched: 2. CDR1 is MNHEY and CDR2 is SVGEGT in the germline V gene. CDR3: CASSYGGQGYNEQFF. The CDR3 coding sequence is TGTGCCAGCAGTTACGGGGGACAGGGCTACAATGAGCAGTTCTTC.

The chain employs TRBV3-1 (or the pseudogene TRBV3-2) and TRBJ2-7; 8 positions agree with TRBD2. The CDR3 is 17 residues long. Trimming cost V 0 bases and J 3 bases; bases outside gene matches: 10. Germline lookup yields CDR1 LGHDT and CDR2 YNNKEL (reference sequence). The chain's CDR3 is CASSQEALAGGYYEQYF. The CDR3 DNA reads as TGTGCCAGCAGCCAAGAGGCTCTAGCGGGCGGCTACTACGAGCAGTACTTC.

The chain uses TRBV6-5 and TRBJ2-1, with TRBD2 matching 11 bases. The germline V gene has CDR1 MNHEY and CDR2 SVGAGI. Trimming took 5 bases from V and 4 from J; bases not matched to a gene: 4. The CDR3 has 15 amino acids. The CDR3 DNA sequence: TGTGCCAGCAGTCCACTAGCGGGGGAGTACAATGAGCAGTTCTTC. This gives the protein CASSPLAGEYNEQFF.

The chain recombines TRBV7-2 with TRBJ1-1; D possibly corresponds to TRBD1 (5 bases). CDR1 is SGHTA and CDR2 is FQGNSA in the germline V gene. The length of the CDR3 is 17 residues. The V end was cut by 3 bases, the J end by 0 bases, with 17 bases between. The CDR3: CASSLSVTAILNTEAFF. CDR3 sequence (DNA): TGTGCCAGCAGCTTGTCCGTGACAGCGATCTTGAACACTGAAGCTTTCTTT. Together with reference TRBV7-2 and TRBJ1-1, the CDR3 gives the full variable domain: GAGVSQSPSNKVTEKGKDVELRCDPISGHTALYWYRQSLGQGLEFLIYFQGNSAPDKSGLPSDRFSAERTGGSVSTLTIQRTQQEDSAVYLCASSLSVTAILNTEAFFGQGTRLTVV.

The chain combines TRBV5-1 with TRBJ1-1; a possible D gene is TRBD1 (5 bases). Germline V gene data show CDR1 as SGHRS and CDR2 as YFSETQ. This CDR3 comprises 14 residues. Between the trimmed V and J ends, which lost 4 bases and 2 bases, there was a span of 12 bases. In DNA, the CDR3 is TGCGCCAGCAGCACCGGGGGGGATAACACTGAAGCTTTCTTT. Its protein is CASSTGGDNTEAFF. Filled out from reference TRBV5-1 and TRBJ1-1, the complete variable domain reads KAGVTQTPRYLIKTRGQQVTLSCSPISGHRSVSWYQQTPGQGLQFLFEYFSETQRNKGNFPGRFSGRQFSNSRSEMNVSTLELGDSALYLCASSTGGDNTEAFFGQGTRLTVV.

This clone has a single count. This chain links TRBV3-1 (or the pseudogene TRBV3-2) with TRBJ1-1, with D unclear. The germline V and J ends were trimmed by 5 bases and 2 bases, with 15 bases remaining between them. Germline CDR1 reads LGHDT; CDR2 reads YNNKEL (reference sequence). This CDR3 has 15 amino acids. CDR3 in DNA: TGTGCCAGCAGCGAGGCGATTACAAGAAACACTGAAGCTTTCTTT. Its protein product is CASSEAITRNTEAFF.

This clone has just a few counts. The J gene is TRBJ2-7, the V gene TRBV7-9; D call uncertain. The CDR3 runs 11 residues. The germline V gene has CDR1 SEHNR and CDR2 FQNEAQ (reference sequence). V dropped 0 bases and J dropped 6 bases, with 3 bases sitting between them. CDR3 DNA: TGTGCCAGCAGCTTAGCCCTCGAGCAGTACTTC. Translated: CASSLALEQYF.

V and J are TRBV4-2 and TRBJ1-2, with 8 bases that match TRBD1. The ends lost 4 bases at V and 8 bases at J; junction bases unmatched: 15. Germline V gene lookup returns CDR1 LGHNA and CDR2 YNFKEQ. The CDR3 is made up of 16 amino acids. CDR3: CASSREAQQGGRGYTF. CDR3 DNA sequence: TGTGCCAGCAGCCGAGAAGCTCAACAGGGGGGCCGGGGCTACACCTTC.

A single count supports this clone. The gene calls are TRBV30 and TRBJ1-6; 7 positions match TRBD1. This CDR3 is 15 amino acids long. V shed 0 bases and J 10 bases; nucleotides not matched to a gene: 9. Per germline, CDR1 GTSNPN and CDR2 SVGIG (reference sequence). In nucleotides, the CDR3 is TGTGCCTGGAGTGTAAGAGGGGGCAGAACGTCACCCCTCCACTTT. It encodes CAWSVRGGRTSPLHF.